This T cell receptor beta chain was recovered during a study of T-cell memory formation after mild COVID-19. At the level of the study: In these data, TCR clusters were largely donor specific. Overall study results and limits: Shrinking CD4+ clones resided mostly in CM and EM, and CD8+ ones in EMRA. Whereas later expanders leaned CD4+, clones contracting day 15 to 85 showed a balanced CD4/CD8 makeup.

The CDR3 contains 13 residues. The V gene's germline CDR1 is SGHTA and CDR2 FQGNSA. With 5 bases removed from V and 0 bases from J, the gap between germline ends came to 7 bases. Turning to this clonotype: Its antigen is as yet unknown.

Each CDR3 protein is one row after TCRdb ran MiXCR on the 5' RACE reads. The repertoire has about 350,000 distinct CDR3 sequences, roughly an eighth of them found once; the top ten carry 22%. This chain uses TRBV7-2 with TRBJ1-1; D is undetermined. The TCR originated in a young man who had mild COVID-19 (a few samples of this study predate the infection). Cell type and time point are not known. Sequences were obtained from PBMCs or a T cell subset sorted from them (not recorded which). CDR3: CASSPELNTEAFF. The CDR3 DNA follows: TGTGCCAGCAGCCCAGAGTTGAACACTGAAGCTTTCTTT.